Below are 11 T cell receptor beta chains sequenced from a single sample in a study of blood T cell repertoires in COVID-19. The method was immunoSEQ multiplex PCR; TCRdb's version includes in-frame clones alone and lacks a portion of them. In the table there are fewer than 150,000 clones, about four fifths of which are singletons. Sequencing was performed on peripheral blood. All receptors come from a woman aged 80 or over in a cohort sampled during active or convalescent COVID-19.

This chain joins TRBV4-3 and TRBJ1-1, with D maybe TRBD1 (5 bases). Trimming removed 4 bases from V and 4 bases from J, with 16 bases in between. Germline V lookup: CDR1 LGHNA, CDR2 YSLEER. This CDR3 contains 15 residues. Here the CDR3 DNA reads TGCGCCAGCAGCCGAATTGGACAAGGGGTCACTGAAGCTTTCTTT. Translating it yields CASSRIGQGVTEAFF.

This chain joins TRBV6-5 and TRBJ2-5; D is perhaps TRBD2 (5 bases). Germline V lookup: CDR1 MNHEY, CDR2 SVGAGI. The CDR3 loop spans 15 amino acids. V was shortened by 6 bases and J by 2 bases, with 16 bases between the two germline ends. The CDR3 DNA sequence: TGTGCCAGCAGAGGGCAAGCGGTGACTCAAGAGACCCAGTACTTC. Its protein product is CASRGQAVTQETQYF.

The genes are TRBV5-5 and TRBJ2-7; TRBD1 matches 7 bases. This CDR3 is built from 14 residues. Germline V gives CDR1 SGHKS, CDR2 YYEKEE (reference sequence). The V and J ends lost 4 bases and 0 bases, in that order; junction bases with no gene match: 4. The CDR3 spells CASSRDSFSYEQYV. CDR3 sequence (DNA): TGTGCCAGCAGCCGGGACAGTTTCTCCTACGAGCAGTACGTC.

The V gene is TRBV11-1, the J gene TRBJ2-3; D remains ambiguous. Deletions cut 4 bases from V and 6 bases from J, with 14 bases between. CDR1 SGHAT and CDR2 FQDESV come from the germline V gene (reference sequence). This CDR3 spans 14 amino acids. The CDR3 sequence: CASSSTQVGDTQYF. In DNA, the CDR3 is TGTGCCAGCAGCTCGACCCAAGTCGGGGATACGCAGTATTTT.

V gene TRBV28 combines with J gene TRBJ2-2; no definite D call. Per germline, CDR1 MDHEN and CDR2 SYDVKM. V was cut by 5 bases and J by 8 bases, with 9 bases left in between. This CDR3 has 12 amino acids. The CDR3 region has the DNA TGTGCCAGCAGTATCCCCGGGGGGGAGCTGTTTTTT. It codes for CASSIPGGELFF. The full variable domain, its missing parts supplied by reference TRBV28 and TRBJ2-2, is DVKVTQSSRYLVKRTGEKVFLECVQDMDHENMFWYRQDPGLGLRLIYFSYDVKMKEKGDIPEGYSVSREKKERFSLILESASTNQTSMYLCASSIPGGELFFGEGSRLTVL.

J is TRBJ1-2 and V is TRBV6-2 or TRBV6-3, with D unresolved. CDR3 length: 12 amino acids. Germline loops: CDR1 MNHEY, CDR2 SVGEGT. Trimming cost V 0 bases and J 4 bases, with 3 bases left between them. Written as DNA, the CDR3 is TGTGCCAGCAGTTACTCGAGCTATGGCTACACCTTC. Protein: CASSYSSYGYTF.

In DNA, the CDR3 is TGTGCCAGCTCCGTCGGGGGGGGATCTGAAGCTTTCTTT. This sequence encodes CASSVGGGSEAFF. The V call is TRBV18, the J call TRBJ1-1, with D possibly TRBD1 on 5 matching bases. The germline V gene has CDR1 KGHSH and CDR2 LQKENI. The V end was cut by 6 bases, the J end by 6 bases, with 14 bases between. The CDR3 loop spans 13 amino acids.

This chain connects TRBV27 to TRBJ1-5, with D possibly TRBD1 on 5 matching bases. This CDR3 region has 14 residues. CDR1 MNHEY and CDR2 SMNVEV come from the germline V gene (reference sequence). V was shortened by 6 bases and J by 7 bases, with 16 bases between the two germline ends. CDR3 nucleotides: TGTGCCAGCAGAGGACACTTTGGCGGACAGCCCCAGCATTTT. Amino acids: CASRGHFGGQPQHF.

This clone was seen many times. The chain is built from TRBV7-9 and TRBJ2-5; 11 nucleotides agree with TRBD1. The CDR3 extends over 15 amino acids. V dropped 4 bases and J dropped 4; count of bases not matched to a gene: 5. Germline CDR1 SEHNR, CDR2 FQNEAQ (reference sequence). CDR3 DNA sequence: TGTGCCAGCAGCTCCTCCGGGACAGGGGGAGAGACCCAGTACTTC. Amino acids: CASSSSGTGGETQYF. The entire variable domain, with the rest obtained from reference TRBV7-9 and TRBJ2-5, is as follows: DTGVSQNPRHKITKRGQNVTFRCDPISEHNRLYWYRQTLGQGPEFLTYFQNEAQLEKSRLLSDRFSAERPKGSFSTLEIQRTEQGDSAMYLCASSSSGTGGETQYFGPGTRLLVL.

The genes are TRBV5-6 and TRBJ2-1; possibly TRBD1 for D (5 bases). CDR3 length: 14 amino acids. Germline loops: CDR1 SGHDT, CDR2 YYEEEE. V gave up 4 bases and J gave up 3 bases, with 11 bases separating them. The CDR3 region has the DNA TGTGCCAGCAGCCTGCGGCAGGGCTACAATGAGCAGTTCTTC. Translating gives CASSLRQGYNEQFF.

V and J are TRBV4-1 and TRBJ1-1; TRBD1 is a possible D gene (5 bases). This CDR3 has 15 residues. Germline lookup yields CDR1 MGHRA and CDR2 YSYEKL. V lost 1 base and J 2 bases, leaving 11 bases between the germline ends. CDR3 loop: CASSQGPGRNTEAFF. The DNA for the CDR3 is TGCGCCAGCAGCCAAGGCCCAGGGCGAAACACTGAAGCTTTCTTT.